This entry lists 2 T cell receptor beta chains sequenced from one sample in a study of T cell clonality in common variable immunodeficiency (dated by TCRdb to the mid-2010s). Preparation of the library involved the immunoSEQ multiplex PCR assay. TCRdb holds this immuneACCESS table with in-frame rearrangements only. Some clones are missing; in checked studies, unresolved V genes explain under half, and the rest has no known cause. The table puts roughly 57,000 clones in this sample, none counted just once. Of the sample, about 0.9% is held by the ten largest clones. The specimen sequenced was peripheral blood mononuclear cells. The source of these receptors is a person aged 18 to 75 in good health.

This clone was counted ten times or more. CDR3 residues: CASSIRAGAGTDTQYF. The sequenced CDR3 bases are TGTGCCAGTAGTATCAGGGCGGGGGCAGGGACAGATACG. The V call is TRBV19, the J call TRBJ2-3; D might be TRBD2 (7 bases). The CDR3 end is not reached by the read, which stops 3 residues before it; the germline J gene fills it in. The CDR3 is made up of 16 amino acids. Trimming took off 3 bases at V and 3 bases at J, with 16 bases between the two ends. Germline CDR1 and CDR2: LNHDA and SQIVND (reference sequence). The whole variable domain, filled in from reference TRBV19 and TRBJ2-3, reads DGGITQSPKYLFRKEGQNVTLSCEQNLNHDAMYWYRQDPGQGLRLIYYSQIVNDFQKGDIAEGYSVSREKKESFPLTVTSAQKNPTAFYLCASSIRAGAGTDTQYFGPGTRLTVL.

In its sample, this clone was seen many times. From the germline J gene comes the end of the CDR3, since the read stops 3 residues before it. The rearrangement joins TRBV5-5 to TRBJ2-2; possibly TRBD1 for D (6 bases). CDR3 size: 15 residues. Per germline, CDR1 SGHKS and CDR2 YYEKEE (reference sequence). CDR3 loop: CASSPPGVGDEKLFF. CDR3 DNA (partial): TGTGCCAGCAGCCCCCCAGGGGTCGGGGATGAAAAG.